The 21 T cell receptor beta chains in this list originate from one sample, sequenced in a study of blood T cells in healthy people across ages. Next came a second PCR, run for about 6 to 12 cycles, which used a sample-barcoded 5' primer along with a J-beta primer mix. TCRdb re-called the 5' RACE reads with MiXCR, one entry per CDR3 protein. The sample yields 790,000 or so distinct CDR3 sequences, roughly three fifths seen once. The specimen was blood. The origin of the receptors is a man aged 35-49 years in good health.

This clonotype was seen only a few times. The chain joins TRBV27 to TRBJ2-1; 12 bases line up with TRBD1. The V gene end was trimmed by 5 bases and the J gene end by 1 base; junction bases not matched to a gene: 3. Germline V CDR1 and CDR2: MNHEY, SMNVEV (reference sequence). This CDR3 spans 16 amino acids. As DNA, the CDR3 is TGTGCCAGCAGTGGGACAGGGGGCAAGTCCTACAATGAGCAGTTCTTC. This sequence encodes CASSGTGGKSYNEQFF.

V gene TRBV27 combines with J gene TRBJ1-5; D not certain. V was pared by 3 bases and J by 7 bases, with 10 bases between. CDR3 length: 13 amino acids. Germline V gives CDR1 MNHEY, CDR2 SMNVEV (reference sequence). The CDR3 region has the DNA TGTGCCAGCAGTTTTGGTCCGAGGCAGCCCCAGCATTTT. It codes for CASSFGPRQPQHF.

A few counts support this clonotype. In nucleotides, the CDR3 is TGTGCCACCAGACAGGCCCATAGCTCTGGGGCCAACGTCCTGACTTTC. Translating it yields CATRQAHSSGANVLTF. This chain joins TRBV7-2 and TRBJ2-6; TRBD1 is a possible D gene (6 bases). V gave up 10 bases and J gave up 0 bases, with 16 bases separating them. Germline-derived CDR1 and CDR2 are SGHTA and FQGNSA. This CDR3 comprises 16 residues.

This rearrangement joins TRBV15 to TRBJ2-7; a possible D gene is TRBD2 (7 bases). The J call may be faulty, since TRBJ2-5 better matches the DNA end. The CDR3 runs to 14 residues. Looked up from germline, CDR1 is LNHNV and CDR2 is YYDKDF (reference sequence). The CDR3 bases are TGTGCCACCAGCAGAGGGGAGGGGGGAGAGACCCAGTACTTC. Translation: CATSRGEGGETQYF.

The genes are TRBV20-1 and TRBJ2-7; 7 bases line up with TRBD2. In germline, CDR1 is DFQATT, CDR2 SNEGSKA (reference sequence). This CDR3 spans 15 amino acids. J was trimmed by 3 bases and V by 0 bases; bases with no gene match: 8. CDR3 loop: CSAREGGPVVYEQYF. Here the CDR3 DNA reads TGCAGTGCTAGAGAGGGAGGGCCTGTGGTCTACGAGCAGTACTTC.

The gene calls are TRBV20-1 and TRBJ2-6, with a tentative D call TRBD2 (6 bases). Germline-derived CDR1 and CDR2 are DFQATT and SNEGSKA (reference sequence). V dropped 7 bases and J dropped 4 bases, with 23 bases sitting between them. The CDR3 consists of 17 residues. DNA of the CDR3: TGCAGTGTCATCCGGGACTCTTCCTCCTCAGGGGCCAACGTCCTGACTTTC. Its protein is CSVIRDSSSSGANVLTF.

V is TRBV27 and J is TRBJ2-1; D is perhaps TRBD2 (6 bases). The germline gives CDR1 MNHEY, CDR2 SMNVEV (reference sequence). Trimming pared 9 bases from V and 9 bases from J, leaving 21 bases between. This CDR3 is 14 amino acids long. The CDR3 bases are TGTGCCAGTCAGACTAGAGCAAGGATCAGTGAGCAGTTCTTC. Amino acid sequence: CASQTRARISEQFF.

The rearrangement uses TRBV5-1 and TRBJ2-4, with D perhaps TRBD2 (6 bases). Germline values: CDR1 SGHRS, CDR2 YFSETQ. CDR3 size: 20 residues. The V gene lost 5 bases and the J gene lost 13 bases, with 40 bases spanning the gap. CDR3 sequence (DNA): TGCGCCAGCAGGGTCAACAGGTTGGTGTTAAGCGGGCGGACGTACAATGAGCAGTACTTC. Amino acids: CASRVNRLVLSGRTYNEQYF.

This clonotype came up many times. The J gene is TRBJ2-3, the V gene TRBV27; TRBD1 might be the D (7 bases). The CDR3 runs 16 residues. Trimming stripped 1 base from V and 4 bases from J, with 15 bases between. Germline V gene sequence: CDR1 MNHEY, CDR2 SMNVEV (reference sequence). Written as DNA, the CDR3 is TGTGCCAGCAGTTTATTCGCAGGGGGGACCGCAGATACGCAGTATTTT. It codes for CASSLFAGGTADTQYF.

This sequence joins TRBV4-3 and TRBJ2-5; 7 nucleotides line up with TRBD1. Germline V lookup: CDR1 LGHNA, CDR2 YSLEER. V was clipped by 0 bases and J by 2 bases; unmatched bases: 6. This CDR3 is built from 16 residues. The CDR3 is CASSQDQARGQETQYF. For the CDR3, the DNA is TGCGCCAGCAGCCAAGATCAAGCCAGGGGGCAAGAGACCCAGTACTTC.

The rearrangement joins TRBV29-1 to TRBJ2-5, with D perhaps TRBD2 (6 bases). CDR1 and CDR2 from the germline V gene are SQVTM and ANQGSEA. The CDR3 runs 13 residues. Trimming took 4 bases from V and 5 from J, leaving 14 bases between them. CDR3 region: CSVGGGVGETQYF. The CDR3, as DNA: TGCAGCGTTGGGGGCGGGGTCGGGGAGACCCAGTACTTC.

This clonotype appeared a few times. The chain has TRBV7-2 and TRBJ2-1, with 16 bases matching TRBD2. The CDR3 consists of 20 residues. Germline CDR1 SGHTA, CDR2 FQGNSA. J gave up 0 bases and V 3 bases, and 8 bases lay outside the gene matches. CDR3 DNA: TGTGCCAGCAGCTTCCTGGCCGGGACTAGCGGGAGGGGCTCCTACAATGAGCAGTTCTTC. Amino acids: CASSFLAGTSGRGSYNEQFF. Variable domain in full (rest from reference TRBV7-2 and TRBJ2-1): GAGVSQSPSNKVTEKGKDVELRCDPISGHTALYWYRQSLGQGLEFLIYFQGNSAPDKSGLPSDRFSAERTGGSVSTLTIQRTQQEDSAVYLCASSFLAGTSGRGSYNEQFFGPGTRLTVL.

CDR3 DNA: TGTGCCAGCAGCGGCAGGAGATATACGCAGTATTTT. This sequence encodes CASSGRRYTQYF. J is TRBJ2-3 and V is TRBV11-2; no clear D gene. Germline assignment: CDR1 SGHAT and CDR2 FQNNGV. The CDR3 is 12 amino acids. Trimming stripped 5 bases from V and 7 bases from J, with 10 bases between.

V is TRBV9 and J is TRBJ2-1, with TRBD2 matching 9 bases. CDR1 SGDLS and CDR2 YYNGEE come from the germline V gene. The V segment lost 0 bases and the J segment 9 bases; nucleotides outside the gene matches: 10. The CDR3 covers 16 residues. CDR3 loop: CASSVGTEASGAEQFF. The CDR3 DNA sequence: TGTGCCAGCAGCGTAGGAACAGAGGCTAGCGGGGCTGAGCAGTTCTTC. Full variable domain (remainder filled in from reference TRBV9 and TRBJ2-1): DSGVTQTPKHLITATGQRVTLRCSPRSGDLSVYWYQQSLDQGLQFLIQYYNGEERAKGNILERFSAQQFPDLHSELNLSSLELGDSALYFCASSVGTEASGAEQFFGPGTRLTVL.

J is TRBJ2-5 and V is TRBV20-1, with 15 bases aligning to TRBD2. J gave up 11 bases and V 0 bases, and 7 bases lay outside the gene matches. The CDR3 extends over 15 amino acids. In germline, CDR1 is DFQATT, CDR2 SNEGSKA (reference sequence). The CDR3 DNA sequence: TGCAGTGCTAGAGACGGGACTAGCGGGGGGAATGAGCAGTACTTC. Translated: CSARDGTSGGNEQYF.

On this clonotype: A much larger clone sits a single nucleotide away, making a read error possible. The chain combines TRBV5-5 with TRBJ1-5, with 7 bases that match TRBD1. CDR3 length: 16 residues. CDR1 is SGHKS, CDR2 YYEKEE, per germline (reference sequence). The CDR3 nucleotides are TGTGCGTGGACAGGCGGGTTGTGTGGTGGCGATCAGCCCCAGCATTTT. Translated, it gives CAWTGGLCGGDQPQHF.

The chain links TRBV5-1 to TRBJ2-5, with 11 positions matching TRBD2. The CDR3 loop spans 15 amino acids. V lost 9 bases and J lost 3; bases outside the gene matches: 10. The germline V gene encodes CDR1 SGHRS and CDR2 YFSETQ. CDR3 sequence (DNA): TGCGCCACGCGAGAATTGGGACTAGCGGAAGAGACCCAGTACTTC. Amino acid sequence: CATRELGLAEETQYF.

The chain carries TRBV28 and TRBJ1-5; no clear D. Germline values: CDR1 MDHEN, CDR2 SYDVKM. V lost 3 bases to trimming and J lost 2 bases, with 11 bases between them. The CDR3 runs 15 residues. This CDR3 reads CASSFSHQGNQPQHF. The CDR3 coding sequence is TGTGCCAGCAGTTTCTCTCACCAAGGCAATCAGCCCCAGCATTTT. The variable domain in full, with the rest retrieved from reference TRBV28 and TRBJ1-5, is DVKVTQSSRYLVKRTGEKVFLECVQDMDHENMFWYRQDPGLGLRLIYFSYDVKMKEKGDIPEGYSVSREKKERFSLILESASTNQTSMYLCASSFSHQGNQPQHFGDGTRLSIL.

This clonotype has only a few counts. The chain has TRBV20-1 and TRBJ2-5; TRBD2 is a possible D gene (6 bases). CDR1 is DFQATT and CDR2 is SNEGSKA in the germline V gene (reference sequence). The CDR3 consists of 14 residues. V gave up 3 bases and J gave up 4 bases, with 15 bases separating them. CDR3 in DNA: TGCAGTGCTAGTCTTAGCGGCTGGAGAGAGACCCAGTACTTC. Amino acid sequence: CSASLSGWRETQYF.

This clonotype was counted a single time. This sequence joins TRBV20-1 and TRBJ2-3; no reliable D call. The V and J ends lost 5 bases and 7 bases respectively, with 16 bases between them. The CDR3 is made up of 13 amino acids. The V gene's germline CDR1 is DFQATT and CDR2 SNEGSKA (reference sequence). CDR3 loop: CSAHGYWANTQYF. The CDR3 nucleotides are TGCAGTGCTCATGGATACTGGGCTAATACGCAGTATTTT.

The CDR3 DNA is TGCAGTGCTACTAGGGATACCACAGATACGCAGTATTTT. Encoded protein: CSATRDTTDTQYF. The V call is TRBV20-1, the J call TRBJ2-3; the D is unclear. Germline V lookup: CDR1 DFQATT, CDR2 SNEGSKA (reference sequence). This CDR3 comprises 13 residues. V dropped 4 bases and J dropped 2 bases, with 10 bases sitting between them.